This TCR beta chain was recorded in a study of molecular identifiers for immune sequencing clone quantification. Overall study results and limits: Clones above 20 RNA copies contained over 99% of effector molecules but under 1% of naive ones. Barcode sharing among identical TCR molecules could make large clones appear smaller.

TCRdb re-called the PCR reads with MiXCR, one entry per CDR3 protein. Of approximately 680,000 distinct CDR3 sequences listed, about 25% are singletons. Naive CD8 sequencing libraries were generated from 20,000 to 1,000,000 sorted cells, with 10%, 30% or 50% RNA as input. Using a CD8+CD4-CCR7+CD45RA+ phenotype, naive CD8 T cells were sorted. Remarks on this clonotype: Antigen unknown. At one boundary the junction diverges from the germline segment, which might be a read error.

This TCR came from a human donor in good health. Some libraries in this study had Jurkat cell RNA spiked in. The sequencing input was naive CD8+ T cells from blood, with Jurkat cell RNA spiked in. Subset indicated: FACS-sorted CD8+CD4-CCR7+CD45RA+ naive T cells.

The CDR3 protein is CARSQDPTGQGAYEQYF. The CDR3, as DNA: TGCGCCCGCAGCCAAGATCCCACGGGACAGGGGGCCTACGAGCAGTACTTC. V is TRBV4-1 and J is TRBJ2-7, with 11 bases lining up with TRBD1. CDR3 length: 17 amino acids. From germline, CDR1 is MGHRA and CDR2 YSYEKL.